These 3 T cell receptor beta chains originate from one sample sequenced in a study of OX40 agonist ivuxolimab in advanced cancers. Data came from immunoSEQ multiplex PCR; TCRdb stores just in-frame clones and leaves some out. The sample lists tens of thousands of clones, roughly 80% seen once, with 1.5% to 2.5% in the top ten. Sequencing used CD4+ or CD8+ T cells sorted from blood, obtained in a trial of the OX40 agonist ivuxolimab. The origin of the receptors is an adult with an advanced solid tumor such as melanoma, head and neck, liver or kidney cancer.

The chain employs TRBV6-5 and TRBJ1-2; D not certain. CDR3 size: 13 residues. V was pared by 5 bases and J by 0 bases, with 7 bases between. Germline V CDR1 and CDR2: MNHEY, SVGAGI. The CDR3, as DNA: TGTGCCAGCAGTATAGCGGCTAACTATGGCTACACCTTC. This codes for CASSIAANYGYTF.

The chain recombines TRBV5-5 with TRBJ1-5; 9 bases fit TRBD1. Looked up from germline, CDR1 is SGHKS and CDR2 is YYEKEE (reference sequence). J lost 3 bases, V lost 4 bases, and 8 bases had no gene match. This CDR3 is built from 16 residues. As DNA, the CDR3 is TGTGCCAGCAGCCGAGCCGGGACAGGGCTCAATCAGCCCCAGCATTTT. Its translation: CASSRAGTGLNQPQHF.

This chain links TRBV7-2 with TRBJ1-2; D is unresolved. The germline CDR1 and CDR2 sequences are SGHTA and FQGNSA. Trimming removed 1 base at V and 2 bases at J, with 5 bases between. The CDR3 contains 13 residues. CDR3 bases: TGTGCCAGCAGCTTAGATACAAACTATGGCTACACCTTC. Encoded protein: CASSLDTNYGYTF.